The present entry profiles one T cell receptor (beta chain) with its context. What it binds is not known. The CDR3 loop spans 14 amino acids. Germline trimming cut 2 bases from V and 5 bases from J; bases unmatched to any gene: 3. Germline V gene sequence: CDR1 MNHEY, CDR2 SMNVEV (reference sequence). The assay was immunoSEQ multiplex PCR, and TCRdb's table has in-frame clones only and misses some. There are 14,000 to 15,000 clones in the sample; about 63% occur only once, and roughly 16% lies in the top ten. This record comes from a study of CD4+ T cells in melanoma. Study results and caveats: Diverse differentiation states were reported for melanoma neoantigen-specific CD4+ T cells.

The gene calls are TRBV27 and TRBJ1-5, with TRBD1 identical over 7 bases. Material for sequencing was cells from a culture (not recorded whether cultured in vitro). This clonotype was sampled from a human donor with melanoma. In DNA, the CDR3 is TGTGCCAGCAGTTTAACCCAGGGGGATCAGCCCCAGCATTTT. Its translation: CASSLTQGDQPQHF.